The 22 T cell receptor beta chains given below trace back to one sample, sequenced in a study of T cells in Graves' hyperthyroidism and ophthalmopathy (dated by TCRdb to between 2018 and 2021). To prepare the library, multiplex PCR was applied. Sequencing instrument: Illumina HiSeq 2000. The TCR beta CDR3 regions were amplified from the RNA transcripts. The TCR CDR3 was subjected to a first round of RT-PCR using the HTBI primer set and the Qiagen OneStep RT-PCR kit. TCRdb took the public reads, trimmed them with fastp at Q25, ran MiXCR for clone calling and kept in-frame beta chains. One record per CDR3 amino acid sequence lists the most common genes and DNA. The sample records approximately 600,000 distinct CDR3 sequences, around 14% of which are singletons. Together, the top ten hold approximately 6.4% of the sample. Material for sequencing was blood. These receptors came from a woman aged 18 to 35 with Graves' ophthalmopathy.

Here the CDR3 DNA reads TGTGCCAGTAGTCCAGGGACAGAACAAGAGACCCAGTACTTC. As protein: CASSPGTEQETQYF. The chain combines TRBV19 with TRBJ2-5, with 7 bases that match TRBD1. The CDR3 runs to 14 residues. V lost 5 bases and J lost 2; bases outside the gene matches: 5. Per the germline V gene, CDR1 is LNHDA and CDR2 is SQIVND (reference sequence). The full variable domain, with the rest looked up from reference TRBV19 and TRBJ2-5, is DGGITQSPKYLFRKEGQNVTLSCEQNLNHDAMYWYRQDPGQGLRLIYYSQIVNDFQKGDIAEGYSVSREKKESFPLTVTSAQKNPTAFYLCASSPGTEQETQYFGPGTRLLVL.

The CDR3 reads CASSHPVRGGTSSEQYF. The CDR3 DNA is TGCGCCAGCAGCCACCCGGTCAGGGGCGGGACTAGCAGCGAGCAGTACTTC. The V and J genes are TRBV4-1 and TRBJ2-7; 9 positions agree with TRBD2. V lost 3 bases and J lost 6; bases outside the gene matches: 15. Per the germline V gene, CDR1 is MGHRA and CDR2 is YSYEKL. The CDR3 contains 17 residues.

The chain couples TRBV9 to TRBJ1-2, with D tentatively TRBD1 (6 bases). Trimming cost V 4 bases and J 8 bases, with 18 bases left between them. The CDR3 has 14 residues. Germline-derived CDR1 and CDR2 are SGDLS and YYNGEE. The CDR3 protein is CASSQVPGATGYTF. The CDR3 DNA reads as TGTGCCAGCAGCCAAGTCCCAGGGGCGACCGGCTACACCTTC.

At least ten counts were recorded for this clonotype. This sequence joins TRBV6-2 or TRBV6-3 and TRBJ2-3; D remains unclear. The germline V gene has CDR1 MNHEY and CDR2 SVGEGT. The CDR3 is 14 residues long. The V end was cut by 5 bases, the J end by 2 bases, with 11 bases between. The CDR3 DNA is TGTGCCAGCAGTCCCGTTCCCGTCACAGATACGCAGTATTTT. Amino acids: CASSPVPVTDTQYF.

This clonotype was detected a few times. CDR3 bases: TGCAGCGTGGACAGGGAGGGGGACACTGAAGCTTTCTTT. Translation gives CSVDREGDTEAFF. The rearrangement links TRBV29-1 to TRBJ1-1; 8 nucleotides agree with TRBD1. The CDR3 runs to 13 residues. V lost 6 bases, J lost 3 bases, and 6 bases stayed unmatched. CDR1 is SQVTM, CDR2 ANQGSEA, per germline.

The rearrangement uses TRBV24-1 and TRBJ2-4, with D possibly TRBD2 on 6 matching bases. The V and J ends lost 5 bases and 6 bases respectively, with 13 bases between them. CDR1 is KGHDR, CDR2 SFDVKD, per germline. The CDR3 has 14 residues. CDR3 coding DNA: TGTGCCACCAGTGGGAGGGACGGCCGAAACATTCAGTACTTC. This sequence encodes CATSGRDGRNIQYF.

This clonotype was observed many times. The rearrangement joins TRBV7-2 to TRBJ2-7; 12 nucleotides line up with TRBD2. V shed 6 bases and J 3 bases; nucleotides not matched to a gene: 9. The CDR3 length is 16 residues. The germline gives CDR1 SGHTA, CDR2 FQGNSA. The CDR3 DNA reads as TGTGCCAGCAGGCCTAACCTAGCGGGAGGGTTCTACGAGCAGTACTTC. This gives the protein CASRPNLAGGFYEQYF.

In this sample, this clonotype turned up many times. The gene calls are TRBV12-3 or TRBV12-4 and TRBJ2-1; 7 bases agree with TRBD1. With 5 bases clipped from V and 1 base from J, the junction kept 11 bases outside the gene matches. The length of the CDR3 is 17 residues. The CDR3 protein is CASSPDRVRTSYNEQFF. CDR3 coding DNA: TGTGCCAGCAGTCCAGACAGGGTCCGAACATCCTACAATGAGCAGTTCTTC.

The table lists this clonotype with a few counts. The J gene is TRBJ1-2, the V gene TRBV28, with 7 bases identical to TRBD1. After removal of 0 bases from V and 8 bases from J, the junction contained 9 bases not matched to a gene. Germline V gene lookup returns CDR1 MDHEN and CDR2 SYDVKM. This CDR3 comprises 15 residues. CDR3 amino acids: CASSLWKGAQGGYTF. CDR3 nucleotide sequence: TGTGCCAGCAGTTTATGGAAGGGGGCCCAGGGGGGCTACACCTTC.

Many counts were recorded for this clonotype. The chain carries TRBV28 and TRBJ2-5, with D possibly TRBD2 on 6 matching bases. In germline, CDR1 is MDHEN, CDR2 SYDVKM. The germline V and J ends were trimmed by 3 bases and 0 bases, with 8 bases remaining between them. The CDR3 contains 14 residues. For the CDR3, the DNA is TGTGCCAGCAGTTTTGGGGGGTACCAAGAGACCCAGTACTTC. This translates into CASSFGGYQETQYF.

The chain links TRBV5-6 to TRBJ2-3; the D call may be TRBD1 or TRBD2 (6 bases each). Germline-derived CDR1 and CDR2 are SGHDT and YYEEEE. Trimming removed 0 bases from V and 1 base from J, with 12 bases in between. The CDR3 sequence is 16 residues long. The CDR3 protein is CASSLEGGYRTDTQYF. DNA of the CDR3: TGTGCCAGCAGCTTGGAAGGGGGGTATCGCACAGATACGCAGTATTTT. The full variable domain, completed using reference TRBV5-6 and TRBJ2-3, is DAGVTQSPTHLIKTRGQQVTLRCSPKSGHDTVSWYQQALGQGPQFIFQYYEEEERQRGNFPDRFSGHQFPNYSSELNVNALLLGDSALYLCASSLEGGYRTDTQYFGPGTRLTVL.

At least ten counts were recorded for this clonotype. This rearrangement joins TRBV7-9 to TRBJ2-7; TRBD2 matches at 9 bases. CDR1 SEHNR and CDR2 FQNEAQ come from the germline V gene (reference sequence). With 3 bases clipped from V and 2 bases from J, the junction kept 2 bases outside the gene matches. The CDR3 extends over 14 amino acids. In nucleotides, the CDR3 is TGTGCCAGCAGCTTCGGCGGGAGGGCCTACGAGCAGTACTTC. Protein: CASSFGGRAYEQYF.

The V call is TRBV20-1, the J call TRBJ2-2; D call uncertain. CDR3 size: 13 residues. Trimming left V 5 bases short and J 2 bases short, with 9 bases between. The germline V gene has CDR1 DFQATT and CDR2 SNEGSKA (reference sequence). The CDR3 region is CSARRPNTGELFF. Here the CDR3 DNA reads TGCAGTGCTCGCCGGCCCAACACCGGGGAGCTGTTTTTT.

This clonotype has only a few counts. The V gene is TRBV6-6, the J gene TRBJ1-2, with 7 positions matching TRBD1. Unmatched junction bases numbered 12, after V lost 0 bases and J lost 5 bases. The CDR3 loop spans 17 amino acids. Germline V CDR1 and CDR2: MNHNY, SVGAGI (reference sequence). CDR3 in DNA: TGTGCCAGCAGTTACTCAGACTCCGGGACAGAAAATTATGGCTACACCTTC. Translating gives CASSYSDSGTENYGYTF.

This clonotype was detected ten times or more. This sequence joins TRBV30 and TRBJ2-2; D may match TRBD1 or TRBD2 (5 bases each). This CDR3 has 15 amino acids. Germline-derived CDR1 and CDR2 are GTSNPN and SVGIG (reference sequence). Trimming left V 2 bases short and J 0 bases short, with 10 bases between. The CDR3 spells CAWSSLGANTGELFF. The DNA for the CDR3 is TGTGCCTGGAGTTCATTGGGGGCGAACACCGGGGAGCTGTTTTTT.

This clonotype came up many times. V usage is TRBV7-3 and J usage is TRBJ2-1; TRBD1 or TRBD2 may be the D gene (6 bases each). The V end lost 0 bases, the J end lost 9 bases, and 15 bases lay between the germline ends. This CDR3 is built from 15 residues. The germline gives CDR1 SGHTA, CDR2 FQGTGA. Here the CDR3 DNA reads TGTGCCAGCAGCTTAACCGGGGGCCCAGGGAGTGAGCAGTTCTTC. It yields the protein CASSLTGGPGSEQFF.

This clonotype appeared many times. The rearrangement links TRBV20-1 to TRBJ2-7; 12 nucleotides agree with TRBD2. The V segment lost 1 base and the J segment 3 bases; nucleotides outside the gene matches: 4. Germline values: CDR1 DFQATT, CDR2 SNEGSKA (reference sequence). The CDR3 totals 15 residues. DNA of the CDR3: TGCAGTGCTAGAGTCCGGACTAGCGGGAACTACGAGCAGTACTTC. Amino acid sequence: CSARVRTSGNYEQYF.

This clonotype was counted between two and nine times. This chain links TRBV20-1 with TRBJ2-3, with a possible D match to TRBD2 (6 bases). The germline gives CDR1 DFQATT, CDR2 SNEGSKA (reference sequence). V lost 3 bases, J lost 4 bases, and 17 bases lay in between. This CDR3 is 15 amino acids long. The CDR3 is CSARGRRMRADTQYF. CDR3 DNA: TGCAGTGCTAGGGGGAGGCGGATGCGGGCAGATACGCAGTATTTT.

V and J are TRBV7-2 and TRBJ1-4, with D perhaps matching TRBD1 (5 bases). The germline CDR1 and CDR2 sequences are SGHTA and FQGNSA. The CDR3 loop spans 16 amino acids. V lost 1 base to trimming and J lost 7 bases, with 16 bases between them. CDR3 sequence: CASSLGGWEEAEKLFF. CDR3 nucleotide sequence: TGTGCCAGCAGCTTAGGGGGCTGGGAGGAGGCTGAAAAACTGTTTTTT.

This clonotype occurred many times. The chain recombines TRBV20-1 with TRBJ2-1; 11 bases are a match to TRBD2. Per germline, CDR1 DFQATT and CDR2 SNEGSKA (reference sequence). This CDR3 has 16 residues. V shed 6 bases and J 4 bases; nucleotides not matched to a gene: 11. CDR3 amino acids: CSARVYGTSGYNEQFF. The CDR3 DNA reads as TGCAGTGCCCGGGTGTACGGGACTAGCGGATACAATGAGCAGTTCTTC.

This clonotype showed up many times. V and J are TRBV9 and TRBJ1-4; D remains ambiguous. CDR1 is SGDLS and CDR2 is YYNGEE in the germline V gene. The CDR3 contains 15 residues. V dropped 2 bases and J dropped 7 bases, with 15 bases sitting between them. CDR3 amino acids: CASSVFPTGSEKLFF. CDR3 DNA sequence: TGTGCCAGCAGCGTGTTCCCGACTGGGAGTGAAAAACTGTTTTTT.

The rearrangement links TRBV28 to TRBJ1-2; D is possibly TRBD1 (5 bases). CDR3 length: 15 amino acids. In germline, CDR1 is MDHEN, CDR2 SYDVKM. The V gene lost 5 bases and the J gene lost 5 bases, with 18 bases spanning the gap. CDR3 coding DNA: TGTGCCAGCAGTGACACCCAGGTGGGGCCTTATGGCTACACCTTC. Translated: CASSDTQVGPYGYTF.